The rows below give T cell receptor beta chains drawn from one sample of a study of cytomegalovirus exposure and HLA in healthy donors. Assay used: immunoSEQ multiplex PCR; TCRdb lists only in-frame clones, some missing. The repertoire holds about 70,000 clones, approximately 90% seen once, with around an eighth in the top ten. The specimen was PBMCs. These receptors were obtained from a woman aged 30 to 39 in good health and CMV-seropositive. Each CDR3 is given with its conserved first and last residue. Each record gives: V gene, D gene, J gene, CDR3 protein, CDR3 DNA. D genes are given only for firm matches.

TRBV11-3,.,TRBJ2-2,CASSLSRANTGELFF,TGTGCCAGCAGCTTATCGAGAGCGAACACCGGGGAGCTGTTTTTT
TRBV5-6,.,TRBJ1-4,CASSLGGYYEKLFF,TGTGCCAGCAGCTTGGGGGGCTATTATGAAAAACTGTTTTTT
TRBV4-2,.,TRBJ2-5,CASSQDRRLETQYF,TGTGCCAGCAGCCAAGATCGTCGTTTGGAGACCCAGTACTTC
TRBV5-6,.,TRBJ2-1,CASSNQGFDPYNEQFF,TGTGCCAGCAGCAACCAGGGGTTTGACCCATACAATGAGCAGTTCTTC
TRBV5-1,.,TRBJ1-2,CASSSSTGNYGYTF,TGCGCCAGCAGCTCCTCCACAGGGAACTATGGCTACACCTTC
TRBV9,.,TRBJ1-1,CASSVAQGIAKAFF,TGTGCCAGCAGCGTAGCTCAGGGGATCGCTAAAGCTTTCTTT
TRBV29-1,.,TRBJ2-7,CAAVRGAFYEQYF,TGCGCTGCCGTTCGAGGAGCGTTCTACGAGCAGTACTTC
TRBV2,TRBD1,TRBJ1-2,CASSESTGVGYTF,TGTGCCAGCAGTGAGTCGACAGGGGTCGGCTACACCTTC
TRBV2,.,TRBJ2-7,CASQTAYEQYF,TGTGCCAGTCAAACGGCCTACGAGCAGTACTTC
TRBV7-3,TRBD1,TRBJ1-2,CASSLFGTGDGYTF,TGTGCCAGCAGCTTGTTCGGGACAGGGGATGGCTACACCTTC